This T cell receptor beta chain derives from a study of blood T cell repertoires in COVID-19. Study as a whole: Samples taken during acute and convalescent COVID-19 were collected in the United States, Italy and Spain.

Patients in Seattle were enrolled during active infection, then followed longitudinally. CDR3 size: 14 residues. V shed 4 bases and J 3 bases; nucleotides not matched to a gene: 6. CDR1 is MNHEY and CDR2 is SVGAGI in the germline V gene. Original processing notes: Amplified reference gene primers provided the basis for estimating nucleated cell counts. Assay used: immunoSEQ multiplex PCR; TCRdb lists only in-frame clones, some missing. Clonal size and the V and J genes are those of that table, whereas D and trimming came from the DNA. The table has 200,000 to 250,000 clones, 70% to 90% seen once. The receptor's source is a woman aged 45-65 years with COVID-19, enrolled during active disease. V usage is TRBV6-5 and J usage is TRBJ2-7, with 7 bases lining up with TRBD1. Sequenced input: peripheral blood. The CDR3 region is CASSLSGGLYEQYF. The CDR3 nucleotides are TGTGCCAGCAGTTTATCAGGGGGTCTCTACGAGCAGTACTTC.